This record looks at one T cell receptor (beta chain) sequence and its context. Its antigen is not identified. Repertoires were generated with immunoSEQ multiplex PCR, while TCRdb's copy carries only in-frame clones and drops some. This table has about 100,000 clones, about 95% appearing once. The data were taken from a study of siplizumab effects on memory and regulatory T cells. Study-wide findings and caveats: Apparently more diverse than memory cells, naive T cells also seemed major alloresponse contributors. Proliferating Tregs in siplizumab cultures were never verified as suppressive. Phenotypic classification as naive or memory proved unattainable for roughly 75-96% of proliferating CD4+ or CD8+ clones.

With 1 base clipped from V and 5 bases from J, the junction kept 8 bases outside the gene matches. The CDR3 contains 15 residues. Per germline, CDR1 KGHSH and CDR2 LQKENI. This chain links TRBV18 with TRBJ2-7, with 7 bases identical to TRBD1. The sequencing sample was made of non-Treg CD4+ T cells sorted from blood. This receptor was identified in a human donor in good health. The CDR3 DNA sequence: TGTGCCAGCTCACCACAGGGGGCGCGCAAAGACGAGCAGTACTTC. It encodes CASSPQGARKDEQYF. Together with reference TRBV18 and TRBJ2-7, the CDR3 gives the full variable domain: NAGVMQNPRHLVRRRGQEARLRCSPMKGHSHVYWYRQLPEEGLKFMVYLQKENIIDESGMPKERFSAEFPKEGPSILRIQQVVRGDSAAYFCASSPQGARKDEQYFGPGTRLTVT.